This passage covers 27 T cell receptor beta chains from one sample sequenced in a study of T cell responses to AZD1222 COVID-19 vaccine. Data came from immunoSEQ multiplex PCR; TCRdb stores just in-frame clones and leaves some out. This table has roughly 140,000 clones, approximately 91% appearing once. The source material was peripheral blood, sampled after recovery from COVID-19. Receptor source: an adult who had recovered from COVID-19.

The chain joins TRBV7-9 to TRBJ1-2, with unresolved D. Trimming removed 8 bases at V and 1 base at J, with 2 bases between. The germline V gene encodes CDR1 SEHNR and CDR2 FQNEAQ (reference sequence). This CDR3 spans 10 amino acids. This CDR3 reads CASDNYGYTF. The CDR3, as DNA: TGTGCCAGCGATAACTATGGCTACACCTTC.

This chain links TRBV10-3 with TRBJ1-5; 11 nucleotides agree with TRBD1. The V and J ends lost 2 bases and 5 bases, in that order; junction bases with no gene match: 2. CDR1 ENHRY and CDR2 SYGVKD come from the germline V gene. The CDR3 length is 15 residues. CDR3 sequence reads: CAISERTGGDQPQHF. CDR3 in DNA: TGTGCCATCAGTGAGAGGACAGGGGGCGATCAGCCCCAGCATTTT.

This chain uses TRBV29-1 with TRBJ2-4; the match to TRBD1 covers 9 bases. This CDR3 has 18 amino acids. Looked up from germline, CDR1 is SQVTM and CDR2 is ANQGSEA. V lost 0 bases and J lost 2; bases outside the gene matches: 11. The CDR3: CSVEEEAGQGFPKNIQYF. The DNA of the CDR3 is TGCAGCGTTGAAGAGGAAGCCGGACAGGGGTTCCCCAAAAACATTCAGTACTTC.

The chain has TRBV9 and TRBJ2-2; D might be TRBD1 (6 bases). The germline CDR1 and CDR2 sequences are SGDLS and YYNGEE. CDR3 length equals 15 residues. V was cut by 4 bases and J by 0 bases, with 10 bases left in between. CDR3 nucleotides: TGTGCCAGCAGCCCGAGGACAGCGAACACCGGGGAGCTGTTTTTT. Amino acids: CASSPRTANTGELFF.

The chain links TRBV27 to TRBJ2-7, with D perhaps matching TRBD2 (5 bases). Germline-derived CDR1 and CDR2 are MNHEY and SMNVEV (reference sequence). The length of the CDR3 is 15 residues. V was clipped by 5 bases and J by 3 bases, with 17 bases between them. The CDR3: CASSAHGLALYEQYF. CDR3 nucleotides: TGTGCCAGCAGTGCCCATGGACTTGCGCTCTACGAGCAGTACTTC.

J is TRBJ2-1 and V is TRBV7-9, with 7 bases that match TRBD2. Germline V gives CDR1 SEHNR, CDR2 FQNEAQ (reference sequence). V dropped 2 bases and J dropped 2; count of bases not matched to a gene: 6. The CDR3 sequence is 16 residues long. CDR3 amino acids: CASSLNTGGPYNEQFF. The CDR3 DNA follows: TGTGCCAGCAGCTTAAATACGGGAGGACCCTACAATGAGCAGTTCTTC.

This chain's CDR3 is CASRIQGLSYEQYF. As DNA, the CDR3 is TGTGCCAGCAGAATCCAGGGACTTTCCTACGAGCAGTACTTC. The chain links TRBV28 to TRBJ2-7, with D possibly TRBD2 on 6 matching bases. The CDR3 contains 14 residues. Germline values: CDR1 MDHEN, CDR2 SYDVKM. V was shortened by 6 bases and J by 1 base, with 13 bases between the two germline ends.

The V and J genes are TRBV3-1 (or the pseudogene TRBV3-2) and TRBJ2-5; D not certain. The V end was cut by 0 bases, the J end by 5 bases, with 4 bases between. Germline V gene lookup returns CDR1 LGHDT and CDR2 YNNKEL (reference sequence). The CDR3 runs 12 residues. CDR3 nucleotide sequence: TGTGCCAGCAGCCAAGATCGTGAGACCCAGTACTTC. This gives the protein CASSQDRETQYF.

V gene TRBV6-2 or TRBV6-3 combines with J gene TRBJ2-1, with D perhaps matching TRBD2 (5 bases). Trimming took off 2 bases at V and 12 bases at J, with 11 bases between the two ends. From germline, CDR1 is MNHEY and CDR2 SVGEGT. The CDR3 covers 12 residues. CDR3 sequence: CASSYQLAVQFF. CDR3 bases: TGTGCCAGCAGTTACCAGCTAGCAGTGCAGTTCTTC.

V and J are TRBV7-3 and TRBJ2-3; the D is unclear. The germline V gene has CDR1 SGHTA and CDR2 FQGTGA. This CDR3 region has 13 residues. V was trimmed by 0 bases and J by 5 bases, leaving 6 bases between them. CDR3 amino acids: CASSLTGGDTQYF. In nucleotides, the CDR3 is TGTGCCAGCAGCTTAACGGGCGGAGATACGCAGTATTTT.

This clone was seen a single time. CDR3 residues: CASSLYTGGNQPQHF. CDR3 sequence (DNA): TGTGCCAGCAGTTTATATACAGGGGGGAATCAGCCCCAGCATTTT. This chain uses TRBV28 with TRBJ1-5; the match to TRBD1 covers 8 bases. Germline loops: CDR1 MDHEN, CDR2 SYDVKM. V shed 1 base and J 4 bases; nucleotides not matched to a gene: 3. The CDR3 is 15 residues long.

The chain recombines TRBV6-4 with TRBJ2-7; 15 positions agree with TRBD2. The CDR3 spans 15 residues. V shed 5 bases and J 5 bases; nucleotides not matched to a gene: 4. The germline V gene encodes CDR1 MRHNA and CDR2 SNTAGT. The CDR3 coding sequence is TGTGCCAGCAGTCCCGGGACTAGCGGGAGGCACGAGCAGTACTTC. This translates into CASSPGTSGRHEQYF.

This clone was seen a handful of times. V is TRBV25-1 and J is TRBJ1-1; D not resolved. Deletions cut 2 bases from V and 5 bases from J, with 12 bases between. The CDR3 spans 14 residues. CDR1 is MGHDK and CDR2 is SYGVNS in the germline V gene. CDR3 nucleotides: TGTGCCAGCAGTGAAGCCGGGGAAGGGACTGAAGCTTTCTTT. Residues: CASSEAGEGTEAFF.

The rearrangement uses TRBV10-3 and TRBJ2-2, with TRBD2 matching 8 bases. Germline CDR1 is ENHRY and CDR2 is SYGVKD. J gave up 5 bases and V 2 bases, and 1 base lay outside the gene matches. The CDR3 extends over 14 amino acids. The CDR3, as DNA: TGTGCCATCAGTGAGACTAGCGGTACCGGGGAGCTGTTTTTT. Translation: CAISETSGTGELFF.

The V gene is TRBV29-1, the J gene TRBJ1-3; D gene ambiguous. The CDR3 covers 15 residues. The germline CDR1 and CDR2 sequences are SQVTM and ANQGSEA. Trimming left V 6 bases short and J 0 bases short, with 15 bases between. CDR3 bases: TGCAGCGTCCACCAGAGGCTTCCCTCTGGAAACACCATATATTTT. As protein: CSVHQRLPSGNTIYF. The variable domain in full, completed from reference TRBV29-1 and TRBJ1-3, reads SAVISQKPSRDICQRGTSLTIQCQVDSQVTMMFWYRQQPGQSLTLIATANQGSEATYESGFVIDKFPISRPNLTFSTLTVSNMSPEDSSIYLCSVHQRLPSGNTIYFGEGSWLTVV.

The V gene is TRBV11-2, the J gene TRBJ2-7; D is possibly TRBD1 or TRBD2 (7 bases each). V dropped 7 bases and J dropped 5 bases, with 12 bases sitting between them. This CDR3 spans 12 amino acids. From germline, CDR1 is SGHAT and CDR2 FQNNGV. CDR3 in DNA: TGTGCCAGCACCAGGGGGGGGGACGAGCAGTACTTC. Translated, it gives CASTRGGDEQYF.

The chain employs TRBV28 and TRBJ2-1; D remains ambiguous. Germline V lookup: CDR1 MDHEN, CDR2 SYDVKM. With 6 bases removed from V and 4 bases from J, the gap between germline ends came to 4 bases. The CDR3 is 11 residues long. The CDR3 DNA reads as TGTGCCAGCAGGGATTACAATGAGCAGTTCTTC. Translated, it gives CASRDYNEQFF.

The rearrangement links TRBV5-1 to TRBJ1-1, with D unresolved. This CDR3 has 16 amino acids. Per the germline V gene, CDR1 is SGHRS and CDR2 is YFSETQ. V lost 1 base to trimming and J lost 12 bases, with 25 bases between them. This CDR3 is CASSLTFQKGLGPTFF. In DNA form, the CDR3 reads TGCGCCAGCAGCTTGACGTTTCAAAAGGGATTAGGTCCAACTTTCTTT.

The chain is built from TRBV5-1 and TRBJ1-2; 10 bases align to TRBD1. From germline, CDR1 is SGHRS and CDR2 YFSETQ. There are 17 residues in the CDR3. V lost 0 bases, J lost 4 bases, and 9 bases stayed unmatched. The CDR3 protein is CASSLAGTGAQVYGYTF. CDR3 DNA: TGCGCCAGCAGCTTGGCCGGGACAGGGGCGCAGGTCTATGGCTACACCTTC.

The V gene is TRBV4-1, the J gene TRBJ1-5; no reliable D call. The CDR3 sequence is 14 residues long. V was trimmed by 0 bases and J by 5 bases, leaving 8 bases between them. Germline loops: CDR1 MGHRA, CDR2 YSYEKL. The CDR3 sequence is CASSQDWEDQPQHF. For the CDR3, the DNA is TGCGCCAGCAGCCAAGATTGGGAGGATCAGCCCCAGCATTTT.

This clone was seen a few times. The chain is built from TRBV28 and TRBJ2-1, with 9 bases that match TRBD2. Germline-derived CDR1 and CDR2 are MDHEN and SYDVKM. V dropped 5 bases and J dropped 0; count of bases not matched to a gene: 5. The CDR3 sequence is 16 residues long. The chain's CDR3 is CASSTSGQNSYNEQFF. As DNA, the CDR3 is TGTGCCAGCAGTACTAGCGGGCAGAACTCCTACAATGAGCAGTTCTTC.

This clone was counted a few times. The chain employs TRBV19 and TRBJ1-1, with D tentatively TRBD1 (5 bases). The ends were cut back, 0 bases at V and 1 base at J, with 9 bases in the middle. The germline gives CDR1 LNHDA, CDR2 SQIVND (reference sequence). The CDR3 contains 15 residues. The CDR3 DNA is TGTGCCAGTAGTATAGATTTTGGGGGGAACACTGAAGCTTTCTTT. Amino acid sequence: CASSIDFGGNTEAFF. Drawing the rest from reference TRBV19 and TRBJ1-1, the complete variable domain is DGGITQSPKYLFRKEGQNVTLSCEQNLNHDAMYWYRQDPGQGLRLIYYSQIVNDFQKGDIAEGYSVSREKKESFPLTVTSAQKNPTAFYLCASSIDFGGNTEAFFGQGTRLTVV.

The V and J genes are TRBV28 and TRBJ1-5; the D is unclear. Germline loops: CDR1 MDHEN, CDR2 SYDVKM. V gave up 7 bases and J gave up 2 bases, with 12 bases separating them. The CDR3 is 14 amino acids. CDR3 amino acids: CASIQGYGNQPQHF. CDR3 DNA sequence: TGTGCCAGCATTCAAGGGTACGGCAATCAGCCCCAGCATTTT. Using reference TRBV28 and TRBJ1-5 for the parts outside the CDR3, the full variable domain is DVKVTQSSRYLVKRTGEKVFLECVQDMDHENMFWYRQDPGLGLRLIYFSYDVKMKEKGDIPEGYSVSREKKERFSLILESASTNQTSMYLCASIQGYGNQPQHFGDGTRLSIL.

V usage is TRBV10-3 and J usage is TRBJ2-3, with D tentatively TRBD2 (6 bases). The CDR3 runs to 14 residues. Germline CDR1 and CDR2: ENHRY and SYGVKD. V lost 3 bases, J lost 2 bases, and 9 bases lay in between. The CDR3 DNA is TGTGCCATCAGTGAAGGAGGGAACACAGATACGCAGTATTTT. Amino acid sequence: CAISEGGNTDTQYF.

This clone was seen a single time. This chain uses TRBV21-1 with TRBJ1-4. TRBV21-1 constitutes a pseudogene. This CDR3 has 14 amino acids. The CDR3, as DNA: TGTGCCAGCAGCACCCGAAATACGACTTCGGGACTGTTTTTT. Amino acid sequence: CASSTRNTTSGLFF.

The chain recombines TRBV4-2 with TRBJ1-6, with 9 bases aligning to TRBD1. The CDR3 totals 15 residues. CDR1 LGHNA and CDR2 YNFKEQ come from the germline V gene. With 1 base clipped from V and 7 bases from J, the junction kept 2 bases outside the gene matches. CDR3 in amino acids: CASSQGDRENSPLHF. CDR3 nucleotides: TGTGCCAGCAGCCAAGGGGACAGGGAAAATTCACCCCTCCACTTT.

V usage is TRBV7-2 and J usage is TRBJ2-1, with TRBD2 matching over 11 bases. CDR3 size: 16 residues. The junction had 4 bases not matched to a gene; V was cut back by 6 bases and J by 0 bases. The germline CDR1 and CDR2 sequences are SGHTA and FQGNSA. CDR3 nucleotides: TGTGCCAGCAGAAATAGCGGGGGGGCCTCCTACAATGAGCAGTTCTTC. Its translation: CASRNSGGASYNEQFF.